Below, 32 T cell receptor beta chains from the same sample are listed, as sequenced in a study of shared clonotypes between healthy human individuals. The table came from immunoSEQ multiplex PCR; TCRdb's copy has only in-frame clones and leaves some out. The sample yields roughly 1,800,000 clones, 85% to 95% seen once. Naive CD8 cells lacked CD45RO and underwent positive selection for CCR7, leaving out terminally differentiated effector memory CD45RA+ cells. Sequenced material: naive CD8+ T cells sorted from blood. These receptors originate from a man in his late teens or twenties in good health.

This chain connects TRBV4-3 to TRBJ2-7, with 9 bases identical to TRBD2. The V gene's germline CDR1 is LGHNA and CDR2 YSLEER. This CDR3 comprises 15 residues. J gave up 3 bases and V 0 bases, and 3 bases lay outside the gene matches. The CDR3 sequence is CASSQEREGGYEQYF. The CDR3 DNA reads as TGCGCCAGCAGCCAAGAGCGGGAGGGTGGCTACGAGCAGTACTTC.

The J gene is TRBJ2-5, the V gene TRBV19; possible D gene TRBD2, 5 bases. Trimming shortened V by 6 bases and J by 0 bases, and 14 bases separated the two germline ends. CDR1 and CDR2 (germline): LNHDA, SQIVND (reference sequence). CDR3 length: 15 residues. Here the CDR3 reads CASRLSGAYQETQYF. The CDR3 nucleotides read TGTGCCAGTAGACTAAGCGGAGCCTACCAAGAGACCCAGTACTTC. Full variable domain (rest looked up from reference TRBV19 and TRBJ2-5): DGGITQSPKYLFRKEGQNVTLSCEQNLNHDAMYWYRQDPGQGLRLIYYSQIVNDFQKGDIAEGYSVSREKKESFPLTVTSAQKNPTAFYLCASRLSGAYQETQYFGPGTRLLVL.

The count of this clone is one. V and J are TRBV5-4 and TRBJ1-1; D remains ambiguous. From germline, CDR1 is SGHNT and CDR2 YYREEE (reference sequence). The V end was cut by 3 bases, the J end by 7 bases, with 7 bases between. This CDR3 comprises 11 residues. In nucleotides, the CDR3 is TGTGCCAGCAGCTCCCCTGATGAAGCTTTCTTT. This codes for CASSSPDEAFF.

As DNA, the CDR3 is TGTGCCAGCAGCGACGGACCACCCTCCTACAATGAGCAGTTCTTC. This codes for CASSDGPPSYNEQFF. The chain has TRBV9 and TRBJ2-1; D call uncertain. This CDR3 comprises 15 residues. V dropped 3 bases and J dropped 0 bases, with 10 bases sitting between them. Germline-derived CDR1 and CDR2 are SGDLS and YYNGEE. Drawing the rest from reference TRBV9 and TRBJ2-1, the complete variable domain is DSGVTQTPKHLITATGQRVTLRCSPRSGDLSVYWYQQSLDQGLQFLIQYYNGEERAKGNILERFSAQQFPDLHSELNLSSLELGDSALYFCASSDGPPSYNEQFFGPGTRLTVL.

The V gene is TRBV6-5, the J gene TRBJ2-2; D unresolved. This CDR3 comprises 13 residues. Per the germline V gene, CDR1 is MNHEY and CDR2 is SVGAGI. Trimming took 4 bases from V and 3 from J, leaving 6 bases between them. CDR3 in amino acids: CASSLSDTGELFF. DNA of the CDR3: TGTGCCAGCAGTTTATCGGACACCGGGGAGCTGTTTTTT.

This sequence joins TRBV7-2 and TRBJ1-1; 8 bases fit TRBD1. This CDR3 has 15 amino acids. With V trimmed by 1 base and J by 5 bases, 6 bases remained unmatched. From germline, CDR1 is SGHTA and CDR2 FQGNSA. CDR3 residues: CASSLDGQGWTEAFF. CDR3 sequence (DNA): TGTGCCAGCAGCTTAGATGGACAGGGTTGGACTGAAGCTTTCTTT.

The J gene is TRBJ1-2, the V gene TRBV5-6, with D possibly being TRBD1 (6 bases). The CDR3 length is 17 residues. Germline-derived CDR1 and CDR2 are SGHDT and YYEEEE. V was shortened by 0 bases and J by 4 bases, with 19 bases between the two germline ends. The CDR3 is CASSLAAEGTRAYGYTF. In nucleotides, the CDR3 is TGTGCCAGCAGCTTGGCCGCCGAGGGGACACGAGCCTATGGCTACACCTTC.

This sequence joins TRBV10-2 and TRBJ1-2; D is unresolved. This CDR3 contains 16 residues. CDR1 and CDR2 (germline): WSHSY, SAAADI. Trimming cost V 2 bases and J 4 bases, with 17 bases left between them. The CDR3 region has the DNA TGCGCCAGCAGTGAGGCCGAACGACGAGGGTTCTATGGCTACACCTTC. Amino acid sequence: CASSEAERRGFYGYTF.

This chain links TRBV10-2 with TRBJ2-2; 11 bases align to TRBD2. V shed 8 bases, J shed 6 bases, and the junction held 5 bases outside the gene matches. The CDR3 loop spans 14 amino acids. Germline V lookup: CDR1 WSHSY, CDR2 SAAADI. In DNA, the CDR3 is TGCGCCAGCGCCCTAGCGGGAGGACCCGGGGAGCTGTTTTTT. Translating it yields CASALAGGPGELFF.

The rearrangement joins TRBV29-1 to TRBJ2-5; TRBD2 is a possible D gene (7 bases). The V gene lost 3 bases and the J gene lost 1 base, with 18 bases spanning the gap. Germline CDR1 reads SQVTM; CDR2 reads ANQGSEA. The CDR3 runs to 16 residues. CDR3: CSVDAQGGNFQETQYF. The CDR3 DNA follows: TGCAGCGTTGACGCACAGGGAGGGAACTTCCAAGAGACCCAGTACTTC. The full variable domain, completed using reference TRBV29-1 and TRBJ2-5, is SAVISQKPSRDICQRGTSLTIQCQVDSQVTMMFWYRQQPGQSLTLIATANQGSEATYESGFVIDKFPISRPNLTFSTLTVSNMSPEDSSIYLCSVDAQGGNFQETQYFGPGTRLLVL.

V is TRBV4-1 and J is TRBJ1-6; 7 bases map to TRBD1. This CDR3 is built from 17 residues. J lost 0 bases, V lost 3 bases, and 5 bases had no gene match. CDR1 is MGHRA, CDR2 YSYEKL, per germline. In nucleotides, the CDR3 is TGCGCCAGCAGCCATCCGACAGGGAGCTCCTATAATTCACCCCTCCACTTT. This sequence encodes CASSHPTGSSYNSPLHF.

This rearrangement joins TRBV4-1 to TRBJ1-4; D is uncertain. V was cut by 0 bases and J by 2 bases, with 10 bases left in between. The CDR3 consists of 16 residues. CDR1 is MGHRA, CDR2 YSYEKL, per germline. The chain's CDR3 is CASSQDVRDTNEKLFF. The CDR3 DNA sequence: TGCGCCAGCAGCCAAGACGTGAGGGATACTAATGAAAAACTGTTTTTT.

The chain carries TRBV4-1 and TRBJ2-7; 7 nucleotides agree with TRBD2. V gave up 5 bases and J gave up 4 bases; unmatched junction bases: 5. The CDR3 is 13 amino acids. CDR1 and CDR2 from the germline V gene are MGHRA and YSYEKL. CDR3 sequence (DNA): TGCGCCAGCAGCTCGTCTAGCGGATACGAGCAGTACTTC. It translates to CASSSSSGYEQYF.

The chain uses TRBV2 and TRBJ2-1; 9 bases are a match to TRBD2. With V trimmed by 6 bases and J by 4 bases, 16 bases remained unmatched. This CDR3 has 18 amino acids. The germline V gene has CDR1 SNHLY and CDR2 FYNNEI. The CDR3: CASRGILGLASLYNEQFF. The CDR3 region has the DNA TGTGCCAGCAGGGGGATCCTTGGACTAGCGAGCTTATACAATGAGCAGTTCTTC.

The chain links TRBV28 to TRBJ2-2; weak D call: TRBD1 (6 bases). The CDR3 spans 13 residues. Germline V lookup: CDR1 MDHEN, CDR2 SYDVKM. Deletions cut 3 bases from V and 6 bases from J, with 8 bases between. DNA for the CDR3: TGTGCCAGCAGTTTTGCAGGGGCCGGGGAGCTGTTTTTT. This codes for CASSFAGAGELFF.

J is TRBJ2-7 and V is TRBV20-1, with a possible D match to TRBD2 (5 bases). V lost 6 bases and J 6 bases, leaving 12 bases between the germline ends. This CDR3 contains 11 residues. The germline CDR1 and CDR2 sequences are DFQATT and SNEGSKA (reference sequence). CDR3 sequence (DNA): TGCAGTGCCAAGCTCGGGGTCGAGCAGTACTTC. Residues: CSAKLGVEQYF.

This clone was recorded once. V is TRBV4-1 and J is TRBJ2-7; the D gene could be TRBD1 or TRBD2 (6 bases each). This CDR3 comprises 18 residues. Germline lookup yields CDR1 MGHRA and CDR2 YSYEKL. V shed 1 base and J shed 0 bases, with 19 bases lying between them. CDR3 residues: CASSQAGSRGAGSYEQYF. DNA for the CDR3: TGCGCCAGCAGCCAAGCAGGTTCTAGGGGGGCCGGCTCCTACGAGCAGTACTTC.

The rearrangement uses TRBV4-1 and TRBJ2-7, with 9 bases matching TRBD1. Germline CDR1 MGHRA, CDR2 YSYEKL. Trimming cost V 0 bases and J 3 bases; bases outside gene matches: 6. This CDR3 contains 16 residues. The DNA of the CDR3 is TGCGCCAGCAGCCAAGATTCGGGACAGGGAAACTACGAGCAGTACTTC. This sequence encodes CASSQDSGQGNYEQYF.

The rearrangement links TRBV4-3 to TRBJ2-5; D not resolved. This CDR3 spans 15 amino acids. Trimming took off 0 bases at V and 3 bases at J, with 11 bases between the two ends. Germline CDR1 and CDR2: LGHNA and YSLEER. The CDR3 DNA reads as TGCGCCAGCAGCCAAGATAAGCTGGGTGAAGAGACCCAGTACTTC. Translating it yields CASSQDKLGEETQYF.

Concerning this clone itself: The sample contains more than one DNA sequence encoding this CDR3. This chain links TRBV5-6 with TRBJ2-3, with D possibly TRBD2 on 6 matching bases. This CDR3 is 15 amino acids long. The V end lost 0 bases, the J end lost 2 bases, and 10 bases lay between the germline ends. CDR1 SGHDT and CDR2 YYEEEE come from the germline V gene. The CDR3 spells CASSLGGLFTDTQYF. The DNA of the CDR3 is TGTGCCAGCAGCTTGGGAGGACTATTCACAGATACGCAGTATTTT.

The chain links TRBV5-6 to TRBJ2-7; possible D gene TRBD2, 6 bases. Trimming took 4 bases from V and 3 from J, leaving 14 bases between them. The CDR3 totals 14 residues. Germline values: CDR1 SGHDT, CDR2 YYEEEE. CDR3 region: CASSHPGLNYEQYF. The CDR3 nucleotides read TGTGCCAGCAGCCACCCGGGACTGAACTACGAGCAGTACTTC.

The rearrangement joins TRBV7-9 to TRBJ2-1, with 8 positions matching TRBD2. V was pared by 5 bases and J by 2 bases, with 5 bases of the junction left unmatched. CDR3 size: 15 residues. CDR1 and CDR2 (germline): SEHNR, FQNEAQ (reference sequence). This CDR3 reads CASSTTSGPYNEQFF. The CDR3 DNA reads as TGTGCCAGCAGCACTACTAGCGGCCCCTACAATGAGCAGTTCTTC.

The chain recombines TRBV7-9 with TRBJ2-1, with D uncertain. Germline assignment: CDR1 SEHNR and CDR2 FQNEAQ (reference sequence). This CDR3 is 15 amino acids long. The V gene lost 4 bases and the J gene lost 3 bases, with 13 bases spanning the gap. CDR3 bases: TGTGCCAGCAGCTCCGAGAGGCGGCTCTACAATGAGCAGTTCTTC. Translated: CASSSERRLYNEQFF.

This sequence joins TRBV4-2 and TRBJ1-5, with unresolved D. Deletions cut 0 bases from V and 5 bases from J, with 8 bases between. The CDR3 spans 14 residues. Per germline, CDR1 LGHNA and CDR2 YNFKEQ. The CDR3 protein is CASSQEAGDQPQHF. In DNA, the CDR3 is TGTGCCAGCAGCCAAGAGGCTGGGGATCAGCCCCAGCATTTT.

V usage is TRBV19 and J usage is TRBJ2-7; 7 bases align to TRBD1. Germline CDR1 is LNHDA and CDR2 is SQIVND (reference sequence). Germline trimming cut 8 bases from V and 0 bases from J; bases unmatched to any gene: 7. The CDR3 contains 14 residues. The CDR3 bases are TGTGCCAGTGGGCCGGGACAGTTCTCCTACGAGCAGTACTTC. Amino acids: CASGPGQFSYEQYF. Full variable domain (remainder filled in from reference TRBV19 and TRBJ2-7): DGGITQSPKYLFRKEGQNVTLSCEQNLNHDAMYWYRQDPGQGLRLIYYSQIVNDFQKGDIAEGYSVSREKKESFPLTVTSAQKNPTAFYLCASGPGQFSYEQYFGPGTRLTVT.

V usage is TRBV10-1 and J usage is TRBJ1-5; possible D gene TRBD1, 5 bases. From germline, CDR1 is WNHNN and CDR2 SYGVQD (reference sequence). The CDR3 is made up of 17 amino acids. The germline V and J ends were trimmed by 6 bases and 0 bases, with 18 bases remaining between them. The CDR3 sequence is CASRQDYRTNSNQPQHF. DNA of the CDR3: TGCGCCAGCAGACAGGACTACAGGACTAATAGCAATCAGCCCCAGCATTTT.

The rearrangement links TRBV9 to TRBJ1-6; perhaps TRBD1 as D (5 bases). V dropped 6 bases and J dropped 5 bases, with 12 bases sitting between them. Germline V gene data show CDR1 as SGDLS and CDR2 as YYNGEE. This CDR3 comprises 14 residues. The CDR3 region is CASNQGRDNSPLHF. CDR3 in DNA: TGTGCCAGCAACCAGGGACGGGATAATTCACCCCTCCACTTT.

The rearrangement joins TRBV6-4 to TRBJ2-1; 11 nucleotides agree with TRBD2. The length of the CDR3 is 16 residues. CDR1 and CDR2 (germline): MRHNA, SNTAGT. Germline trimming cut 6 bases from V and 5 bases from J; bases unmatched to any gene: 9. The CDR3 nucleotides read TGTGCCAGCAGCCCTACTAGCGGGAGACCCAACAATGAGCAGTTCTTC. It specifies CASSPTSGRPNNEQFF.

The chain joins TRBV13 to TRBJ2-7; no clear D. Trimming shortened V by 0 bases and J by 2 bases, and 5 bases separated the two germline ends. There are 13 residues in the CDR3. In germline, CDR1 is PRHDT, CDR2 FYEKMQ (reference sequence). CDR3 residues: CASSLGITYEQYF. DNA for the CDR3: TGTGCCAGCAGCTTAGGGATAACCTACGAGCAGTACTTC.

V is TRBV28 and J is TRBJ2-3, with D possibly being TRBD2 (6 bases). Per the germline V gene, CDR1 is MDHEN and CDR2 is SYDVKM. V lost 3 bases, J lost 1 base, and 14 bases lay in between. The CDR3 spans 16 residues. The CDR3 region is CASSLPGGLGTDTQYF. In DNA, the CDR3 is TGTGCCAGCAGTTTGCCCGGGGGACTGGGCACAGATACGCAGTATTTT.

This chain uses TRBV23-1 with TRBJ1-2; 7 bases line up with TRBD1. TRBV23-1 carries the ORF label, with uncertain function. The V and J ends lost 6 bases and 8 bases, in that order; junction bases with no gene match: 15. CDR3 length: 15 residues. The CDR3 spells CASSLGQAAGSGYTF. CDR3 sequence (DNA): TGCGCCAGCAGCCTTGGACAGGCCGCGGGATCCGGCTACACCTTC.

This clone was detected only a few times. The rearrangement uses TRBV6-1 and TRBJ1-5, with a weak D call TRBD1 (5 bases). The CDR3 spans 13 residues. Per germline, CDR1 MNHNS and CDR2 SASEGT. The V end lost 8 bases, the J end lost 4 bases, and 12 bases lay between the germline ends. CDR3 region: CASRRASNQPQHF. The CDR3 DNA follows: TGTGCCAGCCGCAGGGCTTCAAATCAGCCCCAGCATTTT.